Listed here is a single T cell receptor beta chain. The antigen it binds to is not known. Nothing much larger sits one base from this clone, and base qualities are not available. This entry comes from a study of T cells in tumors and immune-related adverse events (dated by TCRdb to the early 2020s). Using the immunoSEQ assay, the TCR beta locus was amplified and sequenced, producing bulk TCR Vbeta CDR3 data. In the paper's pipeline: CDR3s were excluded if they were non-productive, were shorter than 7 amino acids, or did not start with C or end with F/W. Analysis was limited to specimens with at least 1000 reads, and clonotypes were defined at the amino acid level. Clonality was calculated as 1 minus Pielou's evenness. To equalize library sizes, abundance-weighted random subsampling with replacement was performed 100 times so that 95% confidence intervals could be reported. The Morisita overlap index was used to quantify repertoire overlap, and the top 40 clones in each specimen were examined for overlap with the irAE. In its TCRdb copy, this immuneACCESS table keeps in-frame sequences only and misses some clones. Where compared with another copy, unresolved V genes explain less than half of these, and the others have no known cause. V, J and clone size were drawn from that table, and D and trimming were deduced from the DNA. The sample contains about 22,000 clones, over 80% of them found a single time. The ten largest clones capture over 1.3% of the sample.

The intended sense of this specimen's treatment or condition label: nivolumab (PD-1 blockade) given before sampling. The DNeasy Blood and Tissue Kit was used to extract DNA from formalin-fixed paraffin-embedded specimens. A distance of 8 bases separates the germline ends of V and J, which lose 1 base and 8 bases respectively. Measured from the cysteine to the phenylalanine, the CDR3 is 12 residues long. Only the CDR3 portion is preserved as DNA: 36 bases, with reading frame beginning at the first base. CDR1 and CDR2 were assigned from the germline V gene as MNHNS and SASEGT. This chain is built from TRBV6-1 and TRBJ1-1; no D gene call is confident. Source: lymph node tissue, taken from a patient treated with anti-PD-1 therapy. The TCR originated in a female donor with metastatic renal cell carcinoma. The CDR3 loop reads CASSEVETEAFF. The DNA sequence is as follows: TGTGCCAGCAGTGAAGTTGAGACAGAAGCTTTCTTT.